Below are 24 T cell receptor beta chains sequenced from a single sample in a study of identical twins. TCRdb re-derived calls from the 5' RACE reads in MiXCR, one entry per CDR3 protein. The table has 200,000 to 300,000 distinct CDR3 sequences, roughly 10% seen once; the top ten hold roughly 10%. The sequenced sample consisted of memory T cells sorted from blood. These TCRs come from a man aged 50 to 59 in good health.

V usage is TRBV7-3 and J usage is TRBJ2-5; 8 nucleotides align to TRBD2. The CDR3 has 15 amino acids. J was trimmed by 0 bases and V by 3 bases; bases with no gene match: 3. Germline-derived CDR1 and CDR2 are SGHTA and FQGTGA. The chain's CDR3 is CASSFQREYQETQYF. DNA for the CDR3: TGTGCCAGCAGCTTTCAGCGGGAGTACCAAGAGACCCAGTACTTC.

This clonotype was observed a handful of times. V and J are TRBV6-2 or TRBV6-3 and TRBJ2-4; D unresolved. V was cut by 5 bases and J by 6 bases, with 8 bases left in between. The CDR3 length is 12 residues. The germline V gene has CDR1 MNHEY and CDR2 SVGEGT. The CDR3 nucleotides are TGTGCCAGCAGTCGGGTACTAAACATTCAGTACTTC. Translation: CASSRVLNIQYF.

This clonotype was found a few times. The chain recombines TRBV3-1 with TRBJ2-1; tentatively, D is TRBD2 (6 bases). The CDR3 loop spans 17 amino acids. CDR1 is LGHDT, CDR2 YNNKEL, per germline (reference sequence). V lost 2 bases and J lost 6, with 20 bases in between. Written as DNA, the CDR3 is TGTGCCAGCAGCCAAAAACGCTGGGACTCGAGCTCCAATGAGCAGTTCTTC. It yields the protein CASSQKRWDSSSNEQFF.

A few counts support this clonotype. The V call is TRBV10-3, the J call TRBJ2-7, with D uncertain. Germline CDR1 reads ENHRY; CDR2 reads SYGVKD. The CDR3 consists of 13 residues. The V gene lost 3 bases and the J gene lost 0 bases, with 6 bases spanning the gap. CDR3 bases: TGTGCCATCAGTGAACAGCTCTCCTACGAGCAGTACTTC. Its translation is CAISEQLSYEQYF.

This clonotype was detected ten times or more. The gene calls are TRBV6-2 or TRBV6-3 and TRBJ2-5; D is unresolved. CDR1 is MNHEY and CDR2 is SVGEGT in the germline V gene. The V gene lost 5 bases and the J gene lost 8 bases, with 9 bases spanning the gap. This CDR3 is built from 11 residues. CDR3 protein: CASSNAATQYF. DNA for the CDR3: TGTGCCAGCAGTAACGCCGCCACCCAGTACTTC.

This clonotype has a count of ten or more. This chain connects TRBV5-1 to TRBJ1-4, with TRBD1 identical over 7 bases. The germline CDR1 and CDR2 sequences are SGHRS and YFSETQ. The CDR3 is 15 amino acids. J lost 3 bases, V lost 6 bases, and 8 bases had no gene match. The CDR3 spells CASTLEGQSNEKLFF. In DNA, the CDR3 is TGCGCCAGCACCCTCGAGGGACAGTCTAATGAAAAACTGTTTTTT.

V gene TRBV20-1 combines with J gene TRBJ2-1, with D unresolved. The CDR3 extends over 13 amino acids. Per the germline V gene, CDR1 is DFQATT and CDR2 is SNEGSKA (reference sequence). Trimming cost V 1 base and J 7 bases, with 11 bases left between them. As DNA, the CDR3 is TGCAGTGCTAGAGGACGTTTGGGAAATGAGCAGTTCTTC. This translates into CSARGRLGNEQFF.

The chain recombines TRBV4-2 with TRBJ1-2; 9 bases map to TRBD1. Germline CDR1 and CDR2: LGHNA and YNFKEQ. The ends lost 0 bases at V and 7 bases at J; junction bases unmatched: 6. The CDR3 consists of 15 residues. CDR3 nucleotide sequence: TGTGCCAGCAGCCAAGATGTTACAGGGGGCTTTGGCTACACCTTC. Translating gives CASSQDVTGGFGYTF.

This clonotype was picked up many times. The V call is TRBV20-1, the J call TRBJ2-7; D gene ambiguous. CDR1 is DFQATT, CDR2 SNEGSKA, per germline (reference sequence). The CDR3 spans 14 residues. V lost 0 bases and J 1 base, leaving 10 bases between the germline ends. The CDR3 is CSARDIGRSYEQYF. The CDR3 DNA is TGCAGTGCTAGAGACATTGGGCGGTCCTACGAGCAGTACTTC.

V gene TRBV5-6 combines with J gene TRBJ2-6; 11 nucleotides match TRBD1. CDR3 length equals 18 residues. CDR1 SGHDT and CDR2 YYEEEE come from the germline V gene. The trim removed 4 bases at V and 3 bases at J, leaving 9 bases unmatched. The CDR3 DNA is TGTGCCAGCAGCAGGGACAGGGGGTCGTTCTTTGGGGCCAACGTCCTGACTTTC. It specifies CASSRDRGSFFGANVLTF. Complete variable domain (other parts from reference TRBV5-6 and TRBJ2-6): DAGVTQSPTHLIKTRGQQVTLRCSPKSGHDTVSWYQQALGQGPQFIFQYYEEEERQRGNFPDRFSGHQFPNYSSELNVNALLLGDSALYLCASSRDRGSFFGANVLTFGAGSRLTVL.

This clonotype showed up many times. CDR3 nucleotides: TGTGCCAGCAGCTTAGTGTCTAGCTCTGCCCCCTCCTACAATGAGCAGTTCTTC. Protein sequence: CASSLVSSSAPSYNEQFF. The chain couples TRBV7-6 to TRBJ2-1, with D perhaps TRBD2 (5 bases). With 1 base removed from V and 0 bases from J, the gap between germline ends came to 16 bases. Germline CDR1 is SGHVS and CDR2 is FNYEAQ. CDR3 length: 18 residues.

This clonotype was recorded at least ten times. The chain is built from TRBV25-1 and TRBJ2-3; 8 bases line up with TRBD1. V dropped 5 bases and J dropped 4; count of bases not matched to a gene: 5. Germline values: CDR1 MGHDK, CDR2 SYGVNS. The CDR3 totals 14 residues. The CDR3 loop reads CASSRAGGADTQYF. The CDR3 DNA follows: TGTGCCAGCAGTAGGGCAGGGGGCGCAGATACGCAGTATTTT.

The rearrangement uses TRBV29-1 and TRBJ1-2; D call uncertain. The germline gives CDR1 SQVTM, CDR2 ANQGSEA. The CDR3 covers 9 residues. The V and J ends lost 3 bases and 8 bases respectively, with 4 bases between them. The CDR3 DNA sequence: TGCAGCGTTGACTCGGGCTACACCTTC. Its translation: CSVDSGYTF.

This clonotype was found a few times. The chain combines TRBV10-3 with TRBJ1-5; D not certain. CDR3 size: 15 residues. CDR1 ENHRY and CDR2 SYGVKD come from the germline V gene. Trimming removed 2 bases from V and 0 bases from J, with 8 bases in between. Here the CDR3 reads CAISETENSNQPQHF. The CDR3, as DNA: TGTGCCATCAGTGAGACAGAGAATAGCAATCAGCCCCAGCATTTT.

This clonotype occurred many times. This chain connects TRBV20-1 to TRBJ1-6, with 7 bases fitting TRBD1. The CDR3 runs 14 residues. Per germline, CDR1 DFQATT and CDR2 SNEGSKA (reference sequence). With V trimmed by 6 bases and J by 6 bases, 8 bases remained unmatched. CDR3 protein: CSARPGTVNSPLHF. CDR3 nucleotide sequence: TGCAGTGCCAGGCCTGGGACAGTTAATTCACCCCTCCACTTT.

This clonotype was counted ten times or more. The V and J genes are TRBV7-8 and TRBJ1-2, with D uncertain. CDR1 and CDR2 from the germline V gene are SGHVS and FQNEAQ. The V end was cut by 4 bases, the J end by 5 bases, with 14 bases between. The CDR3 totals 14 residues. CDR3 in amino acids: CASSSLSGVYGYTF. CDR3 in DNA: TGTGCCAGCAGCTCACTTTCCGGGGTATATGGCTACACCTTC.

This clonotype was seen ten or more times. The chain links TRBV4-1 to TRBJ2-3; 12 bases match TRBD2. Germline V gene lookup returns CDR1 MGHRA and CDR2 YSYEKL. CDR3 length: 17 amino acids. Trimming cost V 4 bases and J 5 bases; bases outside gene matches: 10. The CDR3 nucleotides read TGCGCCAGCAGCCGAGGACTAGCGGGGCCTCGGGGAGATACGCAGTATTTT. Its translation is CASSRGLAGPRGDTQYF.

This clonotype has a count of ten or more. This chain links TRBV5-6 with TRBJ1-5, with 9 bases aligning to TRBD1. CDR3 length equals 17 residues. CDR1 is SGHDT and CDR2 is YYEEEE in the germline V gene. The V gene end was trimmed by 5 bases and the J gene end by 5 bases; junction bases not matched to a gene: 14. The CDR3 sequence is CASSLSTGTGIDQPQHF. The CDR3 DNA is TGTGCCAGCAGTTTGTCAACCGGGACAGGGATCGATCAGCCCCAGCATTTT. Combining the CDR3 with reference TRBV5-6 and TRBJ1-5 gives the whole variable domain DAGVTQSPTHLIKTRGQQVTLRCSPKSGHDTVSWYQQALGQGPQFIFQYYEEEERQRGNFPDRFSGHQFPNYSSELNVNALLLGDSALYLCASSLSTGTGIDQPQHFGDGTRLSIL.

This clonotype was counted ten times or more. The chain combines TRBV7-8 with TRBJ2-1; 7 bases map to TRBD1. The CDR3 runs to 14 residues. The V and J ends lost 2 bases and 12 bases, in that order; junction bases with no gene match: 10. Germline CDR1 and CDR2: SGHVS and FQNEAQ. The CDR3 region has the DNA TGTGCCAGCAGCTTAAATAGGGTACCAGGGGGGCAGTTCTTC. It codes for CASSLNRVPGGQFF.

This clonotype was seen only a few times. The chain combines TRBV4-2 with TRBJ2-5, with TRBD1 identical over 8 bases. The length of the CDR3 is 19 residues. J lost 0 bases, V lost 4 bases, and 16 bases had no gene match. CDR1 LGHNA and CDR2 YNFKEQ come from the germline V gene. CDR3 nucleotide sequence: TGTGCCAGCAGCCGTCATGGCGGGACAGGTACTTCGTACCAAGAGACCCAGTACTTC. Its protein product is CASSRHGGTGTSYQETQYF.

In this sample, this clonotype turned up many times. V and J are TRBV5-1 and TRBJ2-2; D ambiguous. The ends were cut back, 7 bases at V and 2 bases at J, with 3 bases in the middle. This CDR3 has 11 amino acids. The germline gives CDR1 SGHRS, CDR2 YFSETQ. This CDR3 reads CASSNTGELFF. Written as DNA, the CDR3 is TGCGCCAGCTCTAACACCGGGGAGCTGTTTTTT.

The chain couples TRBV6-2 or TRBV6-3 to TRBJ1-2, with 9 bases that match TRBD1. With 6 bases clipped from V and 6 bases from J, the junction kept 2 bases outside the gene matches. The CDR3 is made up of 12 amino acids. Germline V CDR1 and CDR2: MNHEY, SVGEGT. In DNA, the CDR3 is TGTGCCAGCAGACAGGGGGCGAATGGCTACACCTTC. Encoded protein: CASRQGANGYTF.

This chain links TRBV4-1 with TRBJ2-2, with D tentatively TRBD1 (6 bases). The length of the CDR3 is 16 residues. V was cut by 4 bases and J by 0 bases, with 12 bases left in between. The germline V gene encodes CDR1 MGHRA and CDR2 YSYEKL. For the CDR3, the DNA is TGCGCCAGCAGCCCTATACAGGGTGCGAACACCGGGGAGCTGTTTTTT. It codes for CASSPIQGANTGELFF.

Many counts were recorded for this clonotype. The CDR3 bases are TGTGCCAGCAGTCCGAAGACACACACCGATACGCAGTATTTT. Protein sequence: CASSPKTHTDTQYF. The chain recombines TRBV6-1 with TRBJ2-3; D gene ambiguous. V was cut by 5 bases and J by 6 bases, with 15 bases left in between. The germline V gene has CDR1 MNHNS and CDR2 SASEGT. CDR3 length: 14 amino acids.